The 2 T cell receptor beta chains in this list originate from one sample, sequenced in a study of blood T cell repertoires in COVID-19. Only in-frame clones appear in the TCRdb table, and some are missing; sequencing was by immunoSEQ multiplex PCR. The sample lists roughly 400,000 clones, approximately 87% occurring once. The specimen was peripheral blood. The origin of the receptors is an older woman with COVID-19, enrolled during active disease.

The chain has TRBV6-5 and TRBJ1-5; 8 nucleotides agree with TRBD1. With 7 bases clipped from V and 2 bases from J, the junction kept 7 bases outside the gene matches. Germline V gene data show CDR1 as MNHEY and CDR2 as SVGAGI. The length of the CDR3 is 15 residues. The CDR3 here is CASNGQGLGNQPQHF. The CDR3 DNA is TGTGCCAGCAACGGACAGGGTTTGGGCAATCAGCCCCAGCATTTT.

The CDR3 spells CATSEVVQNHLAKNIQYF. Here the CDR3 DNA reads TGTGCCACCTCTGAAGTCGTACAAAACCATCTAGCCAAAAACATTCAGTACTTC. The rearrangement joins TRBV24-1 to TRBJ2-4; D unresolved. Trimming removed 9 bases from V and 0 bases from J, with 23 bases in between. CDR1 is KGHDR and CDR2 is SFDVKD in the germline V gene. This CDR3 is 18 amino acids long.